The clone carrying this T cell receptor beta chain came up once. Antigen specificity is unknown. Germline values: CDR1 MNHEY, CDR2 SVGAGI. The CDR3 has 14 amino acids. Trimming took off 5 bases at V and 6 bases at J, with 13 bases between the two ends. This entry belongs to a study of cytomegalovirus exposure and HLA in healthy donors. A multiplex PCR was run with 60 Vbeta primers and 13 Jbeta primers. The assay was immunoSEQ multiplex PCR, and TCRdb's table has in-frame clones only and misses some. The sample consists of about 120,000 clones, roughly 76% of them appearing once. Study-wide findings and caveats: In an earlier analysis, in several hundred donors, most V segments appeared productive either ~90% or ~30% of the time.

This clonotype originated in a woman aged 50 to 65 in good health and CMV-seronegative. The sequencing sample was made of PBMCs. The rearrangement uses TRBV6-5 and TRBJ1-4, with TRBD1 as a possible D gene (5 bases). The CDR3 here is CASSTNTGDEKLFF. Written as DNA, the CDR3 is TGTGCCAGCAGTACCAATACGGGGGATGAAAAACTGTTTTTT.